This is a list of T cell receptor beta chains from one sample in a study of T cell responses to AZD1222 COVID-19 vaccine. Clones were read by immunoSEQ multiplex PCR, and TCRdb kept only the in-frame ones, dropping some. Altogether some 90,000 clones are present, roughly nine tenths being singletons, with the ten largest covering approximately 2.5%. The sequenced sample was peripheral blood, obtained on day 0 of AZD1222 vaccination. The receptor source for this set is an adult in good health. Both conserved end residues are part of each CDR3. A D gene is named only where the DNA matches it firmly. Clone size is not always given. Where it is, it says once, few, many or a class for expanded clones.

-	TRBD1	TRBV19	TRBJ1-5	TGTGCCAGTAGTATAGTAACGACAGGGGGCAGTCAGCCCCAGCATTTT	CASSIVTTGGSQPQHF
once	TRBD1	TRBV6-6	TRBJ1-2	TGTGCCAGCAGGACCCCGGGACAGGGGTATGGCTACACCTTC	CASRTPGQGYGYTF
once	-	TRBV7-9	TRBJ2-7	TGTGCCAGCAGCTTACCTTCGGATTACGAGCAGTACTTC	CASSLPSDYEQYF
-	TRBD1	TRBV30	TRBJ1-2	TGTGCCTGGAATAGTTGGACAGGGGGCTATGGCTACACCTTC	CAWNSWTGGYGYTF
-	-	TRBV2	TRBJ1-1	TGTGCCAGCAGTGACGTCCACCCTTGGGACATGAACACTGAAGCTTTCTTT	CASSDVHPWDMNTEAFF
once	TRBD1	TRBV9	TRBJ2-1	TGTGCCAGCAGCGTTAGGACAGGGGCGGCCAATGAGCAGTTCTTC	CASSVRTGAANEQFF
-	TRBD2	TRBV2	TRBJ2-5	TGTGCCAGCAGTCGGACTAGCGGCCAAGAGACCCAGTACTTC	CASSRTSGQETQYF
-	-	TRBV28	TRBJ2-7	TGTGCCAGCAGTTTACCAGGGCAGAACGAGCAGTACTTC	CASSLPGQNEQYF
-	-	TRBV27	TRBJ2-5	TGTGCCAGCAGTTTATTTCGGGGTGCGGAGACCCAGTACTTC	CASSLFRGAETQYF
-	-	TRBV18	TRBJ1-3	TGTGCCAGCTCACAAGGACAGAGCTCTGGAAACACCATATATTTT	CASSQGQSSGNTIYF
-	-	TRBV10-3	TRBJ1-3	TGTGCCATCAGTAAGAATTACGACCCGACAGCGCGCCAAAACACCATATATTTT	CAISKNYDPTARQNTIYF
-	TRBD2	TRBV7-8	TRBJ2-2	TGTGCCAGCAGCTTGGGGGGACTAGCGGGGAACACCGGGGAGCTGTTTTTT	CASSLGGLAGNTGELFF
-	TRBD1	TRBV6-1	TRBJ1-1	TGTGCCAGCAGTGAACACAGGGGCACTGAAGCTTTCTTT	CASSEHRGTEAFF
-	-	TRBV3-1/TRBV3-2	TRBJ2-1	TGTGCCAGCAGCCCCCGGGACATCTACAATGAGCAGTTCTTC	CASSPRDIYNEQFF
-	-	TRBV2	TRBJ1-6	TGTGCCAGCAGTGAAGCGAAGCGGGCACCCCTCCACTTT	CASSEAKRAPLHF
few	TRBD2	TRBV5-1	TRBJ2-7	TGCGCCAGCAGCCCAACCGGACTAGCGGGGTACGAGCAGTACTTC	CASSPTGLAGYEQYF
-	-	TRBV6-5	TRBJ1-3	TGTGCCAGCAGTTCACAGTACTCTGGAAACACCATATATTTT	CASSSQYSGNTIYF
-	TRBD1	TRBV4-2	TRBJ2-2	TGTGCCAGCAGCCCGGGACAGGGTTTCTCCGGGGAGCTGTTTTTT	CASSPGQGFSGELFF
-	TRBD2	TRBV27	TRBJ2-3	TGTGCCAGCAGTTTCTTAGCGGGGGAGGATACGCAGTATTTT	CASSFLAGEDTQYF
-	-	TRBV19	TRBJ1-2	TGTGCCAGTACCCCCGGACACCCTAACTATGGCTACACCTTC	CASTPGHPNYGYTF
-	-	TRBV6-1	TRBJ1-6	TGTGCCAGCAGCCCGGACAGAAGCAATTCACCCCTCCACTTT	CASSPDRSNSPLHF
-	TRBD2	TRBV5-1	TRBJ2-1	TGCGCCAGCCGCCTGGGGAGGGCTAGCGGAAACAATGAGCAGTTCTTC	CASRLGRASGNNEQFF